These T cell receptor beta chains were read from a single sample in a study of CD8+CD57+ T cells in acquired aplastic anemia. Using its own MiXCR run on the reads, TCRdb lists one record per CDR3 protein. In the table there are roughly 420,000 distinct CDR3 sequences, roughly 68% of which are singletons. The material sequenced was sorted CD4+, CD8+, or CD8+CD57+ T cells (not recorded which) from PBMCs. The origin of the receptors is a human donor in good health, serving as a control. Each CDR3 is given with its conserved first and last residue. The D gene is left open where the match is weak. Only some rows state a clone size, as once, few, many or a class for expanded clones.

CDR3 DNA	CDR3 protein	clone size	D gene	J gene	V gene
TGCAGTGCTAGAGATGGGGACCTCACAGACTTC	CSARDGDLTDF	NA	NA	TRBJ2-7	TRBV20-1
TGTGCCAGCAGCGGAGAGGAGGACGGCTATGGCTACACTTTCTTT	CASSGEEDGYGYTFF	NA	NA	TRBJ1-1	TRBV9
TGTGCCAGCAGCTTGGATGTACAGGGGGCGAGTGGCTACACCTTC	CASSLDVQGASGYTF	NA	TRBD1	TRBJ1-2	TRBV7-2
TGCAGTGCCCAGCGGGACTCAACAGATACGCAGTATTTT	CSAQRDSTDTQYF	many	TRBD2	TRBJ2-3	TRBV20-1
TGTGCCAGCAGCGCGGGGACTAGCGGGGGTCAGCAGTTCTTC	CASSAGTSGGQQFF	once	TRBD2	TRBJ2-1	TRBV7-3
TGTGCCAGCAGCTTAGCGACACTAGCGGGAGCCAATGAGCAGTTCTTC	CASSLATLAGANEQFF	NA	TRBD2	TRBJ2-1	TRBV7-9
TGTGCCAACAGTGGGGAGGAGACCCAGTACTTC	CANSGEETQYF	NA	NA	TRBJ2-5	TRBV10-3
TGTGCCACCAGCAGTGATATAGGACAGGGGTGGGGAGATGCTTTCTTT	CATSSDIGQGWGDAFF	once	TRBD1	TRBJ1-1	TRBV7-9
TGCAGCGCTGGGGCTAGCGGGGGGCGTAGCTCCTACAATGAGCAGTTCTTC	CSAGASGGRSSYNEQFF	many	TRBD2	TRBJ2-1	TRBV29-1
TGTGCCAGCAGCCCAGACATCGGCGAAGCTTTCTTT	CASSPDIGEAFF	few	NA	TRBJ1-1	TRBV9
TGTGCCACCAGCAGAGAGGTCCGCATAATGAACACTGAAGCTTTCTTT	CATSREVRIMNTEAFF	few	NA	TRBJ1-1	TRBV15
TGTGCCAGCAGTGGGGAGTACACCGGGGAGCTGTTTTTT	CASSGEYTGELFF	NA	NA	TRBJ2-2	TRBV7-2
TGCAGTGCTGGACGAGGTAATTGGAAACTGTTTTTT	CSAGRGNWKLFF	NA	NA	TRBJ1-4	TRBV20-1
TGCGCCAGCCATTTCCGAGGTGGGAACACAGAAGCTTTCTTT	CASHFRGGNTEAFF	NA	NA	TRBJ1-1	TRBV10-1
TGCGCCAGCAGTCCACAGGGGATCGGGACCAAAGCTTTCTTT	CASSPQGIGTKAFF	NA	TRBD1	TRBJ1-1	TRBV5-1
TGTGCCAGCAGGTGGACAGAAAAAAATGAAAAACTGTTTTTT	CASRWTEKNEKLFF	NA	NA	TRBJ1-4	TRBV2
TGTGCCAGCAGGGCCGGGCCAGCGGCTGACTCTAGCAATCAGCCCCAGCATTTT	CASRAGPAADSSNQPQHF	NA	NA	TRBJ1-5	TRBV7-2
TGTGCCAGCAGCCTCAGGGGGGGTTTCTCTGGAAACACCATATATTTT	CASSLRGGFSGNTIYF	many	TRBD1	TRBJ1-3	TRBV14
TGTGCCAGCAGCTTATCGACCGGTGCCCCCTACGAGCAGTACTTC	CASSLSTGAPYEQYF	many	NA	TRBJ2-7	TRBV7-8
TGTGCCACCAGCAGAGATCAGGCCTATAGCAATCAGCCCCAGCATTTT	CATSRDQAYSNQPQHF	NA	NA	TRBJ1-5	TRBV15
TGTGCCAGCAGCCCGGGACTAGCGGGGGGCAATGAGCAGTTCTTC	CASSPGLAGGNEQFF	many	TRBD2	TRBJ2-1	TRBV6-5
TGTGCCAGTAGTATAGGAGTCGGGACAGACACAGATACGCAGTATTTT	CASSIGVGTDTDTQYF	NA	TRBD1	TRBJ2-3	TRBV19
TGTGCCAGCAGTGAAACGGAGGACAGGAGGTATAATTCACCCCTCCACTTT	CASSETEDRRYNSPLHF	many	TRBD1	TRBJ1-6	TRBV25-1
TGTGCCAGCAGCTCAACCGGGACAGGGACCGATACGCAGTATTTT	CASSSTGTGTDTQYF	once	TRBD1	TRBJ2-3	TRBV7-9